Listed here are 23 T cell receptor beta chains from one sample, sequenced in a study of OX40 agonist ivuxolimab in advanced cancers. Method: immunoSEQ multiplex PCR; TCRdb's copy keeps in-frame clones and lacks some. The sample shows some 98,000 clones, 80% to 90% of them seen only once. Sequenced here: CD4+ or CD8+ T cells sorted from blood, sampled in a trial of the OX40 agonist ivuxolimab. These receptors all come from an adult with an advanced solid tumor such as melanoma, head and neck, liver or kidney cancer.

The rearrangement links TRBV7-9 to TRBJ1-4; a weak D match, TRBD1 (5 bases). Germline V gene data show CDR1 as SEHNR and CDR2 as FQNEAQ (reference sequence). Trimming stripped 5 bases from V and 7 bases from J, with 14 bases between. The CDR3 is 14 residues long. DNA of the CDR3: TGTGCCAGCAGCCCATCTGGGGGGAGTGAAAAACTGTTTTTT. It is translated as CASSPSGGSEKLFF.

This clone was counted a few times. The chain recombines TRBV27 with TRBJ2-6; the D gene could be TRBD1 or TRBD2 (5 bases each). The CDR3 is made up of 15 amino acids. Germline V gives CDR1 MNHEY, CDR2 SMNVEV (reference sequence). V lost 3 bases and J lost 2, with 8 bases in between. CDR3 in DNA: TGTGCCAGCAGTTTGTTGGGGGCTGGGGCCAACGTCCTGACTTTC. Its translation: CASSLLGAGANVLTF. The whole variable domain, filled in from reference TRBV27 and TRBJ2-6, reads EAQVTQNPRYLITVTGKKLTVTCSQNMNHEYMSWYRQDPGLGLRQIYYSMNVEVTDKGDVPEGYKVSRKEKRNFPLILESPSPNQTSLYFCASSLLGAGANVLTFGAGSRLTVL.

This chain links TRBV7-3 with TRBJ2-3, with D maybe TRBD2 (6 bases). Germline lookup yields CDR1 SGHTA and CDR2 FQGTGA. The CDR3 is 15 residues long. Trimming took off 3 bases at V and 3 bases at J, with 13 bases between the two ends. The CDR3 DNA is TGTGCCAGCAGCTTCGCGGGGTTGGGGACAGATACGCAGTATTTT. Protein: CASSFAGLGTDTQYF.

This clone was seen just once. This sequence joins TRBV27 and TRBJ2-7; 7 nucleotides line up with TRBD1. Germline lookup yields CDR1 MNHEY and CDR2 SMNVEV (reference sequence). V shed 6 bases, J shed 6 bases, and the junction held 8 bases outside the gene matches. This CDR3 has 13 amino acids. In DNA, the CDR3 is TGTGCCAGCAGGAACAGGGGCGTCGCCGAGCAGTACTTC. This encodes CASRNRGVAEQYF.

The chain joins TRBV7-2 to TRBJ1-5; the D gene is possibly TRBD1 (5 bases). The V gene's germline CDR1 is SGHTA and CDR2 FQGNSA. V lost 3 bases and J 0 bases, leaving 9 bases between the germline ends. The CDR3 is 15 residues long. This CDR3 reads CASSFWGSSNQPQHF. The CDR3 nucleotides read TGTGCCAGCAGCTTTTGGGGGAGTAGCAATCAGCCCCAGCATTTT.

This sequence joins TRBV7-2 and TRBJ1-2, with 8 positions matching TRBD1. The V segment lost 5 bases and the J segment 7 bases; nucleotides outside the gene matches: 6. The CDR3 totals 13 residues. Germline V gene data show CDR1 as SGHTA and CDR2 as FQGNSA. The CDR3 DNA sequence: TGTGCCAGCAGCGTAGGACAGGGACGTGGCTACACCTTC. This gives the protein CASSVGQGRGYTF.

The gene calls are TRBV5-5 and TRBJ1-1; D gene ambiguous. The germline V gene encodes CDR1 SGHKS and CDR2 YYEKEE (reference sequence). The germline V and J ends were trimmed by 0 bases and 6 bases, with 6 bases remaining between them. CDR3 size: 12 residues. CDR3 DNA: TGTGCCAGCAGCTTGGAAGGTGCTGAAGCTTTCTTT. Amino acid sequence: CASSLEGAEAFF.

V and J are TRBV5-4 and TRBJ1-2, with D hard to call. The CDR3 extends over 16 amino acids. Germline CDR1 is SGHNT and CDR2 is YYREEE (reference sequence). Trimming took off 1 base at V and 4 bases at J, with 17 bases between the two ends. The CDR3, as DNA: TGTGCCAGCAGCTTGCCTGCGGAGAGGGTTAGCTATGGCTACACCTTC. Translated: CASSLPAERVSYGYTF.

V gene TRBV7-2 combines with J gene TRBJ2-1, with 15 bases identical to TRBD2. V gave up 4 bases and J gave up 7 bases; unmatched junction bases: 8. CDR1 is SGHTA and CDR2 is FQGNSA in the germline V gene. The CDR3 totals 17 residues. The CDR3: CASSYTGLAGGRNEQFF. CDR3 nucleotides: TGTGCCAGCAGCTACACCGGACTAGCGGGGGGGAGGAATGAGCAGTTCTTC. Full variable domain (remainder filled in from reference TRBV7-2 and TRBJ2-1): GAGVSQSPSNKVTEKGKDVELRCDPISGHTALYWYRQSLGQGLEFLIYFQGNSAPDKSGLPSDRFSAERTGGSVSTLTIQRTQQEDSAVYLCASSYTGLAGGRNEQFFGPGTRLTVL.

The chain links TRBV4-1 to TRBJ2-6, with D hard to call. V lost 4 bases, J lost 4 bases, and 14 bases lay in between. The CDR3 length is 16 residues. Germline V gene lookup returns CDR1 MGHRA and CDR2 YSYEKL. The CDR3 is CASSRAGVTGANVLTF. CDR3 coding DNA: TGCGCCAGCAGCCGGGCTGGGGTGACCGGGGCCAACGTCCTGACTTTC.

The V and J genes are TRBV7-8 and TRBJ2-3, with 14 bases lining up with TRBD2. The CDR3 extends over 18 amino acids. Germline values: CDR1 SGHVS, CDR2 FQNEAQ. V gave up 5 bases and J gave up 2 bases; unmatched junction bases: 9. The CDR3 sequence is CASSLRGTSGGPTDTQYF. The CDR3 nucleotides are TGTGCCAGCAGCCTGAGAGGGACTAGCGGGGGCCCCACAGATACGCAGTATTTT.

The chain uses TRBV6-1 and TRBJ2-5, with a tentative D call TRBD1 (5 bases). Trimming took 6 bases from V and 3 from J, leaving 8 bases between them. The germline gives CDR1 MNHNS, CDR2 SASEGT. CDR3 length: 12 amino acids. This chain's CDR3 is CASRTVKETQYF. Here the CDR3 DNA reads TGTGCCAGCAGGACAGTAAAAGAGACCCAGTACTTC.

CDR3 bases: TGTGCCAGCAGCTTAAGCGGTTCCTACAATGAGCAGTTCTTC. Translated: CASSLSGSYNEQFF. This rearrangement joins TRBV11-2 to TRBJ2-1; D is perhaps TRBD2 (5 bases). The germline V and J ends were trimmed by 2 bases and 1 base, with 6 bases remaining between them. Germline V lookup: CDR1 SGHAT, CDR2 FQNNGV. This CDR3 has 14 amino acids.

The chain carries TRBV6-5 and TRBJ2-7; 9 nucleotides match TRBD1. Looked up from germline, CDR1 is MNHEY and CDR2 is SVGAGI. The V segment lost 0 bases and the J segment 4 bases; nucleotides outside the gene matches: 4. The CDR3 covers 15 residues. The CDR3 is CASSYSGTGLYEQYF. CDR3 coding DNA: TGTGCCAGCAGTTACTCAGGGACAGGGCTATACGAGCAGTACTTC.

The CDR3 protein is CAWMDWHTEAFF. DNA for the CDR3: TGTGCCTGGATGGACTGGCACACTGAAGCTTTCTTT. This chain uses TRBV30 with TRBJ1-1; D ambiguous. The CDR3 spans 12 residues. Germline CDR1 and CDR2: GTSNPN and SVGIG (reference sequence). V lost 4 bases and J lost 3, with 9 bases in between.

The chain joins TRBV13 to TRBJ2-1; TRBD2 aligns across 12 bases. The CDR3 spans 16 residues. J lost 8 bases, V lost 5 bases, and 10 bases had no gene match. Germline assignment: CDR1 PRHDT and CDR2 FYEKMQ (reference sequence). The CDR3 sequence: CASSEFLAGGSDEQFF. Written as DNA, the CDR3 is TGTGCCAGCAGCGAATTTCTAGCGGGGGGGAGCGATGAGCAGTTCTTC.

The genes are TRBV10-3 and TRBJ1-5, with D uncertain. Trimming shortened V by 4 bases and J by 5 bases, and 9 bases separated the two germline ends. Germline V gives CDR1 ENHRY, CDR2 SYGVKD. The length of the CDR3 is 13 residues. The CDR3 DNA follows: TGTGCCATCAGTGTTGGCAGAGATCAGCCCCAGCATTTT. This sequence encodes CAISVGRDQPQHF.

The chain's CDR3 is CASSERAGNGYTF. The DNA of the CDR3 is TGTGCCAGCAGTGAAAGGGCAGGGAATGGCTACACCTTC. The chain is built from TRBV2 and TRBJ1-2; D is perhaps TRBD1 (5 bases). The germline V and J ends were trimmed by 2 bases and 6 bases, with 10 bases remaining between them. Germline CDR1 SNHLY, CDR2 FYNNEI. The CDR3 totals 13 residues.

CDR3 sequence (DNA): TGTGCCAGCCAACAGGGGATCCCTAATCAGCCCCAGCATTTT. It is translated as CASQQGIPNQPQHF. The chain joins TRBV7-2 to TRBJ1-5; 7 bases fit TRBD1. Trimming cost V 8 bases and J 4 bases; bases outside gene matches: 8. The CDR3 runs to 14 residues. CDR1 and CDR2 (germline): SGHTA, FQGNSA.

This chain links TRBV5-1 with TRBJ1-2; D is ambiguous. The CDR3 runs 14 residues. Germline CDR1 is SGHRS and CDR2 is YFSETQ. Trimming stripped 3 bases from V and 6 bases from J, with 15 bases between. The CDR3 DNA reads TGCGCCAGCAGCTCCGGAGGACGGCCCGATGGCTACACCTTC. It is translated as CASSSGGRPDGYTF.

This chain connects TRBV6-4 to TRBJ2-4; 9 bases are shared with TRBD1. Trimming removed 4 bases from V and 2 bases from J; junction bases left unmatched: 12. There are 18 residues in the CDR3. Per the germline V gene, CDR1 is MRHNA and CDR2 is SNTAGT. CDR3 sequence reads: CASSGLLRDRAPKNIQYF. The CDR3 DNA reads TGTGCCAGCAGTGGCCTCCTCAGGGACAGGGCGCCCAAAAACATTCAGTACTTC.

The CDR3 loop reads CASSIGQANQETQYF. The CDR3, as DNA: TGTGCCAGTAGTATAGGACAGGCAAACCAAGAGACCCAGTACTTC. The V gene is TRBV19, the J gene TRBJ2-5; tentatively, D is TRBD1 (6 bases). With 1 base removed from V and 0 bases from J, the gap between germline ends came to 9 bases. This CDR3 comprises 15 residues. Germline V gene lookup returns CDR1 LNHDA and CDR2 SQIVND (reference sequence).

This rearrangement joins TRBV18 to TRBJ2-7, with 10 bases identical to TRBD1. V shed 3 bases, J shed 7 bases, and the junction held 9 bases outside the gene matches. This CDR3 contains 15 residues. In germline, CDR1 is KGHSH, CDR2 LQKENI. The CDR3 DNA reads TGTGCCAGCTCACCGATGGACAGGGGGACTAGGGAGCAGTACTTC. It is translated as CASSPMDRGTREQYF. The full variable domain, completed using reference TRBV18 and TRBJ2-7, is NAGVMQNPRHLVRRRGQEARLRCSPMKGHSHVYWYRQLPEEGLKFMVYLQKENIIDESGMPKERFSAEFPKEGPSILRIQQVVRGDSAAYFCASSPMDRGTREQYFGPGTRLTVT.